This TCR beta chain was identified during a study of T cell responses to AZD1222 COVID-19 vaccine. Study results and caveats: Mostly white British, mostly female donors; authors suggested clonal diversity may be underestimated. Repertoires were obtained only post-peak T cell response.

The protocol was immunoSEQ multiplex PCR, while the TCRdb copy is restricted to in-frame clones and leaves out a portion. The profile shows just under 90,000 clones, just over 85% of them singletons. CDR1 and CDR2 from the germline V gene are SGHDT and YYEEEE. CDR3 length: 12 amino acids. Trimming shortened V by 4 bases and J by 9 bases, and 13 bases separated the two germline ends. Details on this clone: Its matching antigen is unknown.

The sequence was collected from an adult in good health. This specimen was peripheral blood, taken on day 0 of MenACWY control vaccination. This sequence joins TRBV5-6 and TRBJ1-1, with D unclear. CDR3 nucleotide sequence: TGTGCCAGCAGCACCGGACGGAATCAAGCTTTCTTT. It yields the protein CASSTGRNQAFF.